This TCR beta chain was sequenced in a study of post-analysis software for immune sequencing data. Points from the study as a whole: Comparison of patients with controls showed about 5 TRBV segments more frequent in patients, TRBV5-6, TRBV5-1 and TRBV20-1 among them.

Notes on this clonotype: Antigen unknown.

The CDR3 sequence is 13 residues long. V lost 10 bases and J 1 base, leaving 13 bases between the germline ends. Germline CDR1 and CDR2: LNHDA and SQIVND (reference sequence). Sequencing libraries made from TCR beta cDNA carried unique molecular identifiers. The T cell input of roughly 0.9 to 11 million gave about 470,000 cDNA molecules. In TCRdb, the PCR reads were re-called with MiXCR into one record per CDR3 protein. The table includes 250,000 to 300,000 distinct CDR3 sequences, 35% to 40% detected once. The clonotype originates from a girl aged 10 to 17 with multiple sclerosis. This chain uses TRBV19 with TRBJ1-2; TRBD1 might be the D (6 bases). Material: blood. The CDR3 bases are TGTGCCATTTCGACAGGTCTTAACTATGGCTACACCTTC. Translated, it gives CAISTGLNYGYTF.